The 17 T cell receptor beta chains listed next were all sequenced from one sample in a study of blood T cell repertoires in COVID-19. Here immunoSEQ multiplex PCR was the method, and the copy in TCRdb shows in-frame clones only, minus some. Among hundreds of thousands of clones listed, 85% to 90% were seen once. Sequenced input: PBMCs or T cells enriched from blood (not recorded which). These receptors were taken from a young man who had recovered from COVID-19.

J is TRBJ2-7 and V is TRBV29-1, with D tentatively TRBD2 (6 bases). Germline CDR1 is SQVTM and CDR2 is ANQGSEA. The length of the CDR3 is 16 residues. The V gene lost 5 bases and the J gene lost 3 bases, with 23 bases spanning the gap. The CDR3 sequence: CSVRGEVDSDFYEQYF. The CDR3 coding sequence is TGCAGCGTTAGAGGGGAGGTAGACAGCGACTTCTACGAGCAGTACTTC.

This clone was observed a handful of times. V gene TRBV27 combines with J gene TRBJ1-2, with 11 bases lining up with TRBD1. V shed 5 bases and J 2 bases; nucleotides not matched to a gene: 7. Germline V CDR1 and CDR2: MNHEY, SMNVEV (reference sequence). This CDR3 spans 16 amino acids. The CDR3 region is CASSPTGQGVNYGYTF. The CDR3 nucleotides are TGTGCCAGCAGTCCTACGGGACAGGGGGTGAACTATGGCTACACCTTC.

The J gene is TRBJ2-2, the V gene TRBV4-2; TRBD2 agrees at 12 bases. The V segment lost 1 base and the J segment 5 bases; nucleotides outside the gene matches: 14. The CDR3 has 20 amino acids. Germline V gene data show CDR1 as LGHNA and CDR2 as YNFKEQ. This chain's CDR3 is CASSQVSLAGGKVGTGELFF. In DNA form, the CDR3 reads TGTGCCAGCAGCCAAGTATCCCTAGCGGGAGGGAAGGTGGGGACCGGGGAGCTGTTTTTT.

The chain joins TRBV28 to TRBJ2-1; 8 bases are a match to TRBD2. CDR3 length: 16 amino acids. Germline V gene lookup returns CDR1 MDHEN and CDR2 SYDVKM. With V trimmed by 2 bases and J by 6 bases, 9 bases remained unmatched. CDR3 residues: CASSLPGGSLGNEQFF. The CDR3 DNA follows: TGTGCCAGCAGTTTACCGGGAGGGAGTTTGGGCAATGAGCAGTTCTTC.

V usage is TRBV3-1 (or the pseudogene TRBV3-2) and J usage is TRBJ1-2; weak D call: TRBD1 (5 bases). This CDR3 has 15 amino acids. Trimming left V 3 bases short and J 2 bases short, with 13 bases between. CDR1 and CDR2 (germline): LGHDT, YNNKEL (reference sequence). CDR3 DNA: TGTGCCAGCAGCCACCCGGGACTCTGGAACTATGGCTACACCTTC. Translation gives CASSHPGLWNYGYTF.

The chain couples TRBV19 to TRBJ2-3, with a weak D call TRBD1 (5 bases). Germline V gene data show CDR1 as LNHDA and CDR2 as SQIVND (reference sequence). The length of the CDR3 is 13 residues. Trimming took 0 bases from V and 4 from J, leaving 5 bases between them. CDR3 in amino acids: CASSIEGPDTQYF. Here the CDR3 DNA reads TGTGCCAGTAGTATAGAGGGGCCAGATACGCAGTATTTT. Using reference TRBV19 and TRBJ2-3 for the parts outside the CDR3, the full variable domain is DGGITQSPKYLFRKEGQNVTLSCEQNLNHDAMYWYRQDPGQGLRLIYYSQIVNDFQKGDIAEGYSVSREKKESFPLTVTSAQKNPTAFYLCASSIEGPDTQYFGPGTRLTVL.

The chain employs TRBV19 and TRBJ2-7, with 9 positions matching TRBD1. The CDR3 spans 15 residues. Germline V gene sequence: CDR1 LNHDA, CDR2 SQIVND (reference sequence). V shed 6 bases and J 1 base; nucleotides not matched to a gene: 7. CDR3 DNA sequence: TGTGCCAGTAGAACACAGGGGGCCTCGTCCTACGAGCAGTACTTC. Translated: CASRTQGASSYEQYF. Supplemented by reference TRBV19 and TRBJ2-7, the full variable domain reads DGGITQSPKYLFRKEGQNVTLSCEQNLNHDAMYWYRQDPGQGLRLIYYSQIVNDFQKGDIAEGYSVSREKKESFPLTVTSAQKNPTAFYLCASRTQGASSYEQYFGPGTRLTVT.

This chain uses TRBV3-1 (or the pseudogene TRBV3-2) with TRBJ1-5; D is undetermined. The germline CDR1 and CDR2 sequences are LGHDT and YNNKEL (reference sequence). V lost 1 base and J 4 bases, leaving 2 bases between the germline ends. The CDR3 is 12 residues long. CDR3 protein: CASSQANQPQHF. CDR3 coding DNA: TGTGCCAGCAGCCAAGCGAATCAGCCCCAGCATTTT.

The V and J genes are TRBV2 and TRBJ1-1; 7 bases fit TRBD1. This CDR3 region has 14 residues. Trimming removed 3 bases from V and 5 bases from J; junction bases left unmatched: 6. Germline V lookup: CDR1 SNHLY, CDR2 FYNNEI. CDR3 loop: CASSDSTGITEAFF. Here the CDR3 DNA reads TGTGCCAGCAGTGACTCGACAGGGATAACTGAAGCTTTCTTT.

This clone was observed a few times. The chain is built from TRBV6-5 and TRBJ1-3, with D maybe TRBD1 (5 bases). The CDR3 totals 14 residues. Germline CDR1 and CDR2: MNHEY and SVGAGI. V was trimmed by 8 bases and J by 2 bases, leaving 13 bases between them. The CDR3 loop is CASATGSAGNTIYF. The CDR3 DNA reads TGTGCCAGCGCTACAGGATCGGCTGGAAACACCATATATTTT.

The V call is TRBV5-4, the J call TRBJ2-7, with 10 nucleotides matching TRBD2. Germline assignment: CDR1 SGHNT and CDR2 YYREEE (reference sequence). V trimming: 0 bases; J trimming: 5 bases; junction bases outside the gene matches: 8. The CDR3 contains 16 residues. CDR3 sequence reads: CASSLGASGSGDEQYF. DNA for the CDR3: TGTGCCAGCAGCTTGGGGGCTAGCGGGAGTGGTGACGAGCAGTACTTC.

The gene calls are TRBV2 and TRBJ1-4; 7 positions match TRBD1. CDR3 length: 15 amino acids. Germline CDR1 is SNHLY and CDR2 is FYNNEI. J gave up 5 bases and V 3 bases, and 6 bases lay outside the gene matches. The CDR3 is CASSEVGTDNEKLFF. CDR3 DNA: TGTGCCAGCAGTGAGGTCGGGACAGACAATGAAAAACTGTTTTTT. The full variable domain, with the rest looked up from reference TRBV2 and TRBJ1-4, is EPEVTQTPSHQVTQMGQEVILRCVPISNHLYFYWYRQILGQKVEFLVSFYNNEISEKSEIFDDQFSVERPDGSNFTLKIRSTKLEDSAMYFCASSEVGTDNEKLFFGSGTQLSVL.

The V call is TRBV30, the J call TRBJ1-4; TRBD1 might be the D (6 bases). Trimming removed 5 bases from V and 8 bases from J, with 18 bases in between. Germline values: CDR1 GTSNPN, CDR2 SVGIG (reference sequence). This CDR3 is 14 amino acids long. CDR3: CAWGTGRAGEKLFF. CDR3 nucleotides: TGTGCCTGGGGTACAGGGCGCGCAGGCGAAAAACTGTTTTTT.

This sequence joins TRBV7-9 and TRBJ2-1; TRBD2 aligns across 12 bases. Germline CDR1 and CDR2: SEHNR and FQNEAQ (reference sequence). The CDR3 spans 19 residues. V gave up 2 bases and J gave up 3 bases; unmatched junction bases: 11. Written as DNA, the CDR3 is TGTGCCAGCAGCTTAAGGTTTAGGACTAGCGGGACCTACTACAATGAGCAGTTCTTC. Protein sequence: CASSLRFRTSGTYYNEQFF.

The chain uses TRBV20-1 and TRBJ1-5; D gene unclear. Germline V lookup: CDR1 DFQATT, CDR2 SNEGSKA (reference sequence). Trimming took 6 bases from V and 15 from J, leaving 18 bases between them. The CDR3 covers 11 residues. CDR3: CSARGGGVWHF. The CDR3 bases are TGCAGTGCCCGCGGAGGCGGCGTGTGGCATTTT.

The chain combines TRBV5-5 with TRBJ1-3; D ambiguous. Germline assignment: CDR1 SGHKS and CDR2 YYEKEE (reference sequence). The CDR3 loop spans 16 amino acids. Trimming took 2 bases from V and 0 from J, leaving 12 bases between them. This CDR3 is CASSFTTADSGNTIYF. The DNA of the CDR3 is TGTGCCAGCAGCTTCACCACAGCCGACTCTGGAAACACCATATATTTT.

The rearrangement uses TRBV28 and TRBJ1-5; D remains ambiguous. Trimming shortened V by 3 bases and J by 9 bases, and 15 bases separated the two germline ends. Germline CDR1 MDHEN, CDR2 SYDVKM. CDR3 length: 14 amino acids. The CDR3 loop reads CASSFARVGRPQHF. CDR3 coding DNA: TGTGCCAGCAGTTTCGCACGGGTTGGTAGGCCCCAGCATTTT. Combining the CDR3 with reference TRBV28 and TRBJ1-5 gives the whole variable domain DVKVTQSSRYLVKRTGEKVFLECVQDMDHENMFWYRQDPGLGLRLIYFSYDVKMKEKGDIPEGYSVSREKKERFSLILESASTNQTSMYLCASSFARVGRPQHFGDGTRLSIL.